This T cell receptor beta chain was documented in a study of cytotoxic CD8 clonotypes in ibrutinib-treated CLL. The overall study: Within the patient group, 11 were relapsed/refractory and some 16 treatment-naive, and around 18 were IGHV unmutated. Study observations and caveats: For progressing versus sustained-remission patients, sampling times were not the same.

This clone showed up just a few times. Antigen: not known. The protocol was immunoSEQ multiplex PCR, while the TCRdb copy is restricted to in-frame clones and leaves out a portion. The sample consists of approximately 32,000 clones, around 53% of them appearing once. This TCR was sampled from a human donor with chronic lymphocytic leukemia. This specimen consisted of PBMCs, obtained before ibrutinib treatment.

CDR3 DNA sequence: TGCGCCAGCAGCCTCAGGGGGGATACGCAGTATTTT. Translated: CASSLRGDTQYF. The V call is TRBV5-1, the J call TRBJ2-3; 7 bases fit TRBD1. This CDR3 is built from 12 residues. CDR1 SGHRS and CDR2 YFSETQ come from the germline V gene. Germline trimming cut 4 bases from V and 6 bases from J; bases unmatched to any gene: 2.